A selection of T cell receptor beta chains follows, all from one sample in a study of CD8 T cells in Susac syndrome. TCRdb re-analysed the immunoSEQ multiplex PCR reads in MiXCR, keeping a single row per CDR3 protein. The sample consists of some 120,000 distinct CDR3 sequences, about 96% of them appearing once. The sequencing input was CD4+ T cells from PBMCs. These receptors all come from a human donor in good health. Both conserved end residues are part of each CDR3. The D gene is left open where the match is weak. Expanded clones get a size class; other rows say once, few or many, or leave the size out.

d_call	v_call	j_call	clone_size	cdr3_nt	cdr3_aa
.	TRBV3-1	TRBJ1-2	once	TGTGCCAGCAGCCAAGATGTAAGCGTGTCGGGCTACACCTTC	CASSQDVSVSGYTF
.	TRBV7-2	TRBJ1-5	.	TGTGCCAGCAGCTTAGGTGCAACGGGCCAGCCCCAGCATTTT	CASSLGATGQPQHF
.	TRBV5-1	TRBJ1-5	.	TGCGCCAGCAGCTTGGCTGCAGGGGAAAATCAGCCCCAGCATTTT	CASSLAAGENQPQHF
.	TRBV7-9	TRBJ2-2	.	TGTGCCAGCAGCTTACTGGTAATAGCGCCGAACACCGGGGAGCTGTTTTTT	CASSLLVIAPNTGELFF
.	TRBV12-3/TRBV12-4	TRBJ2-7	.	TGTGCCAGCAACATGGGGCCCCCCGAAGCCTACGAGCAGTACTTC	CASNMGPPEAYEQYF
.	TRBV15	TRBJ1-1	.	TGTGCCACCAGCAGAGCAGAGGCAGGGAACACTGAAGCTTTCTTT	CATSRAEAGNTEAFF
TRBD2	TRBV18	TRBJ2-2	.	TGTGCCAGCTCACCACCGGGACTAGCGGGAGTGACCGGGGAGCTGTTTTTT	CASSPPGLAGVTGELFF
.	TRBV19	TRBJ2-2	.	TGTGCCACCTACGAGGCAGCCCAGAACACCGGGGAGCTGTTTTTT	CATYEAAQNTGELFF
TRBD1	TRBV2	TRBJ1-1	.	TGTGCCAGCGGGAGACAGGGAAACACTGAAGCTTTCTTT	CASGRQGNTEAFF
.	TRBV4-1	TRBJ2-7	.	TGCGCCAGCAGCCAAGATACTGACGGGAGCTCCTACGAGCAGTACTTC	CASSQDTDGSSYEQYF
TRBD1	TRBV25-1	TRBJ2-1	.	TGTGCCAGCGCAGACAGGGCATTTCAGACTGAGCAGTTCTTC	CASADRAFQTEQFF
TRBD1	TRBV20-1	TRBJ2-2	.	TGCAGTGCAGGGGATGCTGGGACAGGGTTCGGGGAGCTGTTTTTT	CSAGDAGTGFGELFF
TRBD2	TRBV12-3/TRBV12-4	TRBJ2-1	.	TGTGCCAGCAGTCCAGCCGGGACTAGCGGGAGGGCCATAAATGAGCAGTTCTTC	CASSPAGTSGRAINEQFF
TRBD1	TRBV6-1	TRBJ1-5	few	TGTGCCAGCAGGAGCGGACAGGGGAATCAGCCCCAGCATTTT	CASRSGQGNQPQHF
TRBD2	TRBV7-2	TRBJ2-1	.	TGTGCCAGCAGCTTAACGGGACTAGATAACAATGAGCAGTTCTTC	CASSLTGLDNNEQFF
.	TRBV6-6	TRBJ2-5	.	TGTGCCAGCAGTTCAAGGGGTAGGGAGACCCAGTACTTC	CASSSRGRETQYF
TRBD1	TRBV18	TRBJ1-1	.	TGTGCCAGCTCACCACAGGGGGCCGACACTGAAGCTTTCTTT	CASSPQGADTEAFF
TRBD2	TRBV15	TRBJ2-1	.	TGTGCCACCAGCAGAGGGGAGACTAGCGGGAGAGGGGATGAGCAGTTCTTC	CATSRGETSGRGDEQFF
TRBD2	TRBV7-2	TRBJ2-1	.	TGTGCCAGCAGCTTAGTGGGGACTAGCGTGTACAATGAGCAGTTCTTC	CASSLVGTSVYNEQFF
.	TRBV28	TRBJ1-2	.	TGTGCCAGCACCCTCGTAGAGGGCGGCTACACCTTC	CASTLVEGGYTF
.	TRBV5-1	TRBJ2-5	.	TGCGCCAGCAGCGCCCGGAGGGGACAAGAGACCCAGTACTTC	CASSARRGQETQYF
TRBD1	TRBV7-2	TRBJ2-7	.	TGTGCCAGCAGCTTAGTAACAGGGGAATCCTACGAGCAGTACTTC	CASSLVTGESYEQYF
.	TRBV20-1	TRBJ2-3	few	TGCAGTGCTAGAAGGGTAGATACGCAGTATTTT	CSARRVDTQYF
TRBD2	TRBV6-2/TRBV6-3	TRBJ2-1	.	TGTGCCAGCAGTTACCCGACACTAGCGGGGGAGCAGTTCTTC	CASSYPTLAGEQFF
TRBD2	TRBV20-1	TRBJ2-5	.	TGCAGTGCTAGTGCCCCGGGGAGGGAAGAGACCCAGTACTTC	CSASAPGREETQYF
TRBD2	TRBV7-9	TRBJ2-4	once	TGTGCCAGCAGCCGGGGGGGAGACACAAACATTCAGTACTTC	CASSRGGDTNIQYF
.	TRBV12-3/TRBV12-4	TRBJ2-5	.	TGTGCCAGCAGTTTAGCGGGAGAACAGACCCAGTACTTC	CASSLAGEQTQYF
.	TRBV12-3/TRBV12-4	TRBJ2-7	.	TGTGCCAGCACCACGACTGGCCCCTACGAGCAGTACTTC	CASTTTGPYEQYF
.	TRBV5-1	TRBJ2-7	.	TGCGCCAGCAGCTTGGCCCGGCAGGGGATCTCCTACGAGCAGTACTTC	CASSLARQGISYEQYF
.	TRBV5-1	TRBJ2-2	.	TGCGCCAGCAGAGAGGAACCCAACACCGGGGAGCTGTTTTTT	CASREEPNTGELFF
TRBD1	TRBV29-1	TRBJ1-1	.	TGCAGCGTTTTTCGAACAGGGGGCACTGAAGCTTTCTTT	CSVFRTGGTEAFF
.	TRBV5-6	TRBJ2-4	once	TGTGCCAGCAGCTTGGGACCCCCGGTTCAGTACTTC	CASSLGPPVQYF
.	TRBV12-3/TRBV12-4	TRBJ1-1	.	TGTGCCAGCAGTTTATCAGGGTACACTGAAGCTTTCTTT	CASSLSGYTEAFF
.	TRBV29-1	TRBJ1-3	.	TGCAGCGCCTCATCCTCTGGAAACACCATATATTTT	CSASSSGNTIYF
.	TRBV5-1	TRBJ2-1	.	TGCGCCAGCAGCATCTGGTCGGGGAATGAGCAGTTCTTC	CASSIWSGNEQFF
TRBD2	TRBV19	TRBJ2-2	.	TGTGCCAGTAGTATTATTACTAGCGTTCCTCACACCGGGGAGCTGTTTTTT	CASSIITSVPHTGELFF
.	TRBV11-2	TRBJ2-5	.	TGTGCCAGCAGCCCCAGGGGTTACGGGGGAGAGACCCAGTACTTC	CASSPRGYGGETQYF
TRBD2	TRBV12-3/TRBV12-4	TRBJ2-1	.	TGTGCCAGCAGTTTAGGAGCGGGAGTTGGTGAGCAGTTCTTC	CASSLGAGVGEQFF
TRBD2	TRBV3-1	TRBJ2-2	.	TGTGCCAGCAGCCAACTCCTCCTAGCGGCGGGGAACACCGGGGAGCTGTTTTTT	CASSQLLLAAGNTGELFF
.	TRBV7-2	TRBJ2-7	.	TGTGCCAGCAGCTCGCCGGCTGGCGGGCCCTACGAGCAGTACTTC	CASSSPAGGPYEQYF
.	TRBV20-1	TRBJ1-2	.	TGCAGTGCTAGAGGGTCCTCTAACTATGGCTACACCTTC	CSARGSSNYGYTF
.	TRBV2	TRBJ1-4	.	TGTGCCAGCAGTGGCATCGCAACTAATGAAAAACTGTTTTTT	CASSGIATNEKLFF
.	TRBV12-3/TRBV12-4	TRBJ1-3	few	TGTGCCAGCAGTTCCACAGGAAACACCATATATTTT	CASSSTGNTIYF
TRBD2	TRBV5-1	TRBJ2-5	.	TGCGCCAGTGGACTAGGGGAGACCCAGTACTTC	CASGLGETQYF
.	TRBV29-1	TRBJ1-2	.	TGCAGCGTTGTTCAGTTCAGGAACAGTCAGGGCTACACCTTC	CSVVQFRNSQGYTF
.	TRBV27	TRBJ1-2	.	TGTGCCAGCAGTTCCACCCGTTCTCTAGCTAACTATGGCTACACCTTC	CASSSTRSLANYGYTF
.	TRBV20-1	TRBJ2-4	.	TGCAGTGCAATAGCGAACCTAGCCAAAAACATTCAGTACTTC	CSAIANLAKNIQYF
TRBD1	TRBV23-1	TRBJ1-1	.	TGCGCCAGCACCGTCACAGGGGGAAACACTGAAGCTTTCTTT	CASTVTGGNTEAFF
.	TRBV12-3/TRBV12-4	TRBJ2-1	.	TGTGCCAGCAGTTTAAATGGCGCCAATGAGCAGTTCTTC	CASSLNGANEQFF
TRBD1	TRBV29-1	TRBJ2-7	.	TGCAGCGTTTACGGGACAGGGGGCTTTAGGGAGCAGTACTTC	CSVYGTGGFREQYF
.	TRBV2	TRBJ1-1	.	TGTGCCAGCAAAAATATGGGCTCAAACACTGAAGCTTTCTTT	CASKNMGSNTEAFF
.	TRBV2	TRBJ2-3	.	TGTGCCAGCAATCAGTGGGGCGCCGGAGATACGCAGTATTTT	CASNQWGAGDTQYF
.	TRBV18	TRBJ1-1	.	TGTGCCAGCTCACCTCCGCAGGGAGGCACTGAAGCTTTCTTT	CASSPPQGGTEAFF
.	TRBV12-3/TRBV12-4	TRBJ2-7	.	TGTGCCAGCAGTTCCCCCCGGGGGCCCCCCTACGAGCAGTACTTC	CASSSPRGPPYEQYF
TRBD1	TRBV27	TRBJ1-4	.	TGTGCCAGCAGTCCCTGGACAGGGAGGGCGGAAAAACTGTTTTTT	CASSPWTGRAEKLFF
.	TRBV12-3/TRBV12-4	TRBJ2-1	once	TGTGCCAGCAGTTCAAACCGCGGTTTTGAGAATGAGCAGTTCTTC	CASSSNRGFENEQFF
TRBD1	TRBV28	TRBJ2-7	.	TGTGCCAGCAGTTTAACAGGGGGTGACCGCTCCTACGAGCAGTACTTC	CASSLTGGDRSYEQYF
.	TRBV19	TRBJ1-5	.	TGTGCCAGTAGTATAGAGGGGCTCAGCAATCAGCCCCAGCATTTT	CASSIEGLSNQPQHF
.	TRBV6-5	TRBJ1-2	.	TGTGCCAGCAGTTACTCGAGGAGGGATGGCTACACCTTC	CASSYSRRDGYTF